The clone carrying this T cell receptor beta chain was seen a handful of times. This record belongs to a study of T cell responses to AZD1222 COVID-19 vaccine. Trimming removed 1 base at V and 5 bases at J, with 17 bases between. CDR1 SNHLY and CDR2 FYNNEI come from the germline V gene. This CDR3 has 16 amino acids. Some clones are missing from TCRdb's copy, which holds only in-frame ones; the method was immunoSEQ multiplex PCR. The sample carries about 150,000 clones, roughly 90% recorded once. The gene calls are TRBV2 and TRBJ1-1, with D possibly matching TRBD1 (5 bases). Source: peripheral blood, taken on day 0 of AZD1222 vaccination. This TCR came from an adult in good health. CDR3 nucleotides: TGTGCCAGCAGTGAAGGGGGGTCAGGTAGTTGGACTGAAGCTTTCTTT. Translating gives CASSEGGSGSWTEAFF.